The rows below give T cell receptor beta chains drawn from one sample of a study of regulatory T cells in long-lasting Graves disease. TCRdb ran MiXCR on the multiplex PCR reads and lists one entry per CDR3 protein. The sample lists 500,000 to 700,000 distinct CDR3 sequences, under 20% seen once, with around a sixth in the top ten. These data were also reused for a study on T cells in Graves' hyperthyroidism and ophthalmopathy.

The sample was peripheral blood mononuclear cells (PBMCs), taken at new diagnosis, from a patient treated with antithyroid drugs. The receptor set was obtained from a woman aged 25 to 39 with Graves disease. The CDR3 runs from the conserved cysteine through the conserved F or W. Each record gives: V gene, J gene, clone size, D gene, CDR3 protein, CDR3 DNA. D genes are given only for firm matches. The listing skips clone size in some rows; elsewhere it reads once, few, many or a size class.

TRBV28,TRBJ1-3,many,TRBD1,CASSPPGQFPFSGNTIYF,TGTGCCAGCAGTCCTCCGGGACAGTTCCCTTTCTCTGGAAACACCATATATTTT
TRBV7-6,TRBJ2-4,NA,TRBD2,CASSSLPGRRGDLAKNIQYF,TGTGCCAGCAGCTCACTTCCGGGACGCCGGGGGGATTTAGCCAAAAACATTCAGTACTTC
TRBV28,TRBJ2-2,many,TRBD2,CASSSPGTSGGRLFF,TGTGCCAGCAGTTCTCCCGGGACTAGCGGGGGGAGGCTGTTTTTT
TRBV24-1,TRBJ1-5,many,NA,CATSEAAGNQPQHF,TGTGCCACCAGTGAGGCGGCAGGTAATCAGCCCCAGCATTTT
TRBV27,TRBJ1-1,many,NA,CASSSMTMNTEAFF,TGTGCCAGCAGTTCAATGACGATGAACACTGAAGCTTTCTTT
TRBV20-1,TRBJ2-1,many,TRBD2,CSAGKTSGDNEQFF,TGCAGTGCTGGAAAGACTAGCGGAGACAATGAGCAGTTCTTC
TRBV18,TRBJ2-7,few,NA,CASSPPVALKIYEQYF,TGTGCCAGCTCACCGCCTGTCGCCCTAAAGATATACGAGCAGTACTTC
TRBV6-1,TRBJ1-1,many,TRBD1,CASTRGRGTTEAFF,TGTGCCAGCACCAGGGGGCGGGGAACCACTGAAGCTTTCTTT
TRBV25-1,TRBJ1-1,many,NA,CATRSGYTEAFF,TGTGCCACCCGTTCAGGATACACTGAAGCTTTCTTT
TRBV29-1,TRBJ2-3,many,TRBD1,CSVQDRGRLPDTQYF,TGCAGCGTCCAGGACAGGGGCCGCCTCCCAGATACGCAGTATTTT
TRBV9,TRBJ1-4,NA,NA,CASSVVGGAEEKLFF,TGTGCCAGCAGCGTAGTCGGGGGGGCTGAGGAAAAACTGTTTTTT
TRBV28,TRBJ1-2,many,TRBD1,CASSGTGGWYGYTF,TGTGCCAGCAGCGGGACAGGGGGCTGGTATGGCTACACCTTC
TRBV5-1,TRBJ2-5,NA,NA,CVSSPGTNQETQYF,TGCGTCAGCAGCCCTGGGACGAATCAAGAGACCCAGTACTTC
TRBV5-5,TRBJ1-5,many,NA,CASSFSGTGQPQHF,TGTGCCAGCAGCTTTTCGGGGACGGGACAGCCCCAGCATTTT
TRBV6-1,TRBJ2-7,many,TRBD2,CASLAGTAYEQYF,TGTGCCAGTTTAGCGGGCACCGCCTACGAGCAGTACTTC
TRBV27,TRBJ1-2,few,TRBD1,CASNAGTGGVYGYTF,TGTGCCAGCAACGCCGGGACAGGGGGGGTCTATGGCTACACCTTC
TRBV28,TRBJ2-5,many,NA,CASSFSGLGETQYF,TGTGCCAGCAGTTTTTCGGGTCTCGGAGAGACCCAGTACTTC
TRBV27,TRBJ1-6,few,TRBD1,CASKTGSNSPLHF,TGTGCCAGCAAGACAGGGTCTAATTCACCCCTCCACTTT
TRBV28,TRBJ1-5,many,NA,CASSFGGPGQPQHF,TGTGCCAGCAGTTTCGGGGGGCCGGGACAGCCCCAGCATTTT
TRBV7-9,TRBJ2-7,NA,NA,CASSLELAGSGQYF,TGTGCCAGCAGCTTAGAGCTCGCAGGGTCGGGGCAGTACTTC
TRBV20-1,TRBJ1-5,NA,TRBD1,CSATGQTNQPQHF,TGCAGTGCTACGGGACAGACCAATCAGCCCCAGCATTTT
TRBV5-1,TRBJ2-5,few,TRBD1,CASSLTLGQGGETQYF,TGCGCCAGCAGCTTGACTTTGGGACAGGGAGGGGAGACCCAGTACTTC
TRBV5-1,TRBJ2-7,many,NA,CASSLEGDRYEQYF,TGCGCCAGCAGCTTAGAAGGGGACCGGTACGAGCAGTACTTC
TRBV5-1,TRBJ1-2,NA,NA,CASSSGEGRGYTF,TGCGCCAGCAGCTCTGGAGAGGGCAGAGGCTACACCTTC
TRBV14,TRBJ2-2,NA,NA,CASSQLGFGGELFF,TGTGCCAGCAGCCAATTAGGATTCGGCGGGGAGCTGTTTTTT
TRBV5-4,TRBJ1-5,NA,NA,CASSLVPKLTSGNQPQHF,TGTGCCAGCAGCTTGGTCCCGAAGTTGACTTCAGGGAATCAGCCCCAGCATTTT
TRBV7-3,TRBJ2-3,many,TRBD2,CASSLRTSGNTDTQYF,TGTGCCAGCAGCCTCAGGACTAGCGGAAACACAGATACGCAGTATTTT
TRBV5-8,TRBJ2-7,NA,NA,CASSFPSAGPHEQYF,TGTGCCAGCAGCTTCCCCAGTGCGGGGCCGCACGAGCAGTACTTC
TRBV16,TRBJ1-5,many,NA,CASSQSRQGNQPQHF,TGTGCCAGCAGCCAATCCAGGCAGGGAAATCAGCCCCAGCATTTT
TRBV27,TRBJ2-7,few,NA,CASMRGGSSYEQYF,TGTGCCAGCATGAGGGGGGGGAGCTCCTACGAGCAGTACTTC
TRBV24-1,TRBJ1-3,few,NA,CATRASTGNTIYF,TGTGCCACCAGGGCTTCGACTGGAAACACCATATATTTT
TRBV9,TRBJ1-1,many,NA,CASSEDASNTEAFF,TGTGCCAGCAGCGAGGACGCCTCGAACACTGAAGCTTTCTTT
TRBV4-1,TRBJ2-7,once,TRBD1,CASSQDPGQGNEQYF,TGCGCCAGCAGCCAAGACCCGGGACAGGGAAACGAGCAGTACTTC
TRBV20-1,TRBJ2-5,few,NA,CSAERETRYF,TGCAGTGCCGAGAGGGAGACCCGGTACTTC
TRBV14,TRBJ2-5,many,NA,CASSQAYWGETQYF,TGTGCCAGCAGCCAAGCTTATTGGGGGGAGACCCAGTACTTC
TRBV27,TRBJ2-1,few,NA,CASSFQGKYNEQFF,TGTGCCAGCAGTTTCCAGGGGAAATACAATGAGCAGTTCTTC
TRBV19,TRBJ1-5,NA,NA,CASSIIGTAAPHQPQHF,TGTGCCAGTAGTATAATTGGGACCGCTGCCCCTCATCAGCCCCAGCATTTT
TRBV27,TRBJ2-5,few,TRBD2,CASSPSLTSGYQETQYF,TGTGCCAGCAGTCCGTCATTGACTAGCGGGTACCAAGAGACCCAGTACTTC
TRBV20-1,TRBJ1-1,many,NA,CSASWTLPPLNTEAFF,TGCAGTGCTTCTTGGACATTGCCCCCTTTAAACACTGAAGCTTTCTTT